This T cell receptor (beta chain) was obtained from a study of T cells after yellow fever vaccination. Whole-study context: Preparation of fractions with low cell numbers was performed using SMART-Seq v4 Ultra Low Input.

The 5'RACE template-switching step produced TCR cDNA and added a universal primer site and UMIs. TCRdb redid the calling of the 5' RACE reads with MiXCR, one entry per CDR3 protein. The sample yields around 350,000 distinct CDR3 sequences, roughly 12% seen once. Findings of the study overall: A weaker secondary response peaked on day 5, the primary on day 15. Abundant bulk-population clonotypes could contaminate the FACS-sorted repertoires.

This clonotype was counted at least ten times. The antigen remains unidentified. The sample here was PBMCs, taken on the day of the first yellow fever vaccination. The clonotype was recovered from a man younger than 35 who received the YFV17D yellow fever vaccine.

CDR3 bases: TGCGCCAGCAGTCCCTGGACTAGCGGGGGGCGAACAGATACGCAGTATTTT. This gives the protein CASSPWTSGGRTDTQYF. The chain recombines TRBV4-1 with TRBJ2-3, with 14 bases that match TRBD2. The CDR3 contains 17 residues. Germline CDR1 and CDR2: MGHRA and YSYEKL. Unmatched junction bases numbered 8, after V lost 6 bases and J lost 3 bases.